Below, 8 T cell receptor beta chains from the same sample are listed, as sequenced in a study of shared clonotypes between healthy human individuals. Sequencing was performed with immunoSEQ multiplex PCR; in TCRdb, only in-frame clones are kept and a portion is missing. This sample has approximately 1,000,000 clones; approximately 80% occur once, and the top ten carry over 0.8%. Sequences were obtained from memory CD4+ T cells from PBMCs. This sample's subset: CD45RA-negative fraction. These TCRs come from a man aged 18 to 29 in good health. Some clones in this sample may be carry-over from other donors' samples.

The genes are TRBV2 and TRBJ2-5; TRBD2 matches at 9 bases. This CDR3 is 14 amino acids long. With V trimmed by 3 bases and J by 5 bases, 4 bases remained unmatched. The germline V gene has CDR1 SNHLY and CDR2 FYNNEI. CDR3 nucleotide sequence: TGTGCCAGCAGTGACTGGCTAGCGGGGGAGACCCAGTACTTC. Translated: CASSDWLAGETQYF.

The chain carries TRBV4-1 and TRBJ2-1, with D uncertain. Trimming took off 3 bases at V and 5 bases at J, with 5 bases between the two ends. Germline V CDR1 and CDR2: MGHRA, YSYEKL. This CDR3 is 12 amino acids long. CDR3 nucleotides: TGCGCCAGCAGCCAGCGGAACAATGAGCAGTTCTTC. It encodes CASSQRNNEQFF.

This chain links TRBV7-8 with TRBJ1-3; D uncertain. The CDR3 has 14 amino acids. V lost 5 bases and J 0 bases, leaving 8 bases between the germline ends. Germline CDR1 is SGHVS and CDR2 is FQNEAQ. For the CDR3, the DNA is TGTGCCAGCAGCGCGCAGGCCTCTGGAAACACCATATATTTT. Its protein product is CASSAQASGNTIYF.

V gene TRBV18 combines with J gene TRBJ1-2; no clear D gene. Trimming left V 4 bases short and J 5 bases short, with 5 bases between. This CDR3 comprises 11 residues. In germline, CDR1 is KGHSH, CDR2 LQKENI. CDR3 residues: CASSQGYGYTF. CDR3 bases: TGTGCCAGCTCACAGGGTTATGGCTACACCTTC.

There are a few counts of this clone. The V call is TRBV6-6, the J call TRBJ2-7; 10 bases match TRBD2. V gave up 4 bases and J gave up 3 bases; unmatched junction bases: 9. The CDR3 is 16 residues long. In germline, CDR1 is MNHNY, CDR2 SVGAGI (reference sequence). CDR3 in amino acids: CASSSEDSSGSYEQYF. The DNA for the CDR3 is TGTGCCAGCAGTTCGGAGGATTCTAGCGGGAGCTACGAGCAGTACTTC.

The chain uses TRBV4-3 and TRBJ2-7; D unclear. Trimming left V 1 base short and J 0 bases short, with 7 bases between. This CDR3 has 14 residues. Germline CDR1 is LGHNA and CDR2 is YSLEER. CDR3 loop: CASSQGIDSYEQYF. The CDR3 DNA is TGCGCCAGCAGCCAAGGAATTGACTCCTACGAGCAGTACTTC.

The chain has TRBV4-2 and TRBJ1-5; D gene unclear. The V end was cut by 2 bases, the J end by 7 bases, with 12 bases between. Germline V gives CDR1 LGHNA, CDR2 YNFKEQ. The CDR3 totals 14 residues. The CDR3 DNA sequence: TGTGCCAGCAGCCAACGGGGTGTGGGACAGCCCCAGCATTTT. Translated, it gives CASSQRGVGQPQHF.

Only one count was recorded for this clone. This chain joins TRBV21-1 and TRBJ2-7; the D call of TRBD2 is as the table states it, not checked on the DNA. TRBV21-1 is tagged as a pseudogene. The CDR3 spans 15 residues. The CDR3 region is CARPGLAGGAYEQYF. The CDR3 region has the DNA TGTGCCAGGCCGGGACTAGCGGGTGGGGCCTACGAGCAGTACTTC.